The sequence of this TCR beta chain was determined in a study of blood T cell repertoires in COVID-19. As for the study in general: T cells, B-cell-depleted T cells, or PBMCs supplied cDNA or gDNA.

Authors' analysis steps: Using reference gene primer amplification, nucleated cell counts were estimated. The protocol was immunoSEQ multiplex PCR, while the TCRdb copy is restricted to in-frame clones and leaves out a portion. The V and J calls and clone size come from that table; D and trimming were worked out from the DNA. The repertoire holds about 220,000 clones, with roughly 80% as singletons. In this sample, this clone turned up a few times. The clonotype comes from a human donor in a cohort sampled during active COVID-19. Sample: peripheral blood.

In DNA, the CDR3 is TGTGCCAGCAGTCTACTAGCGGTACCCTACAATGAGCAGTTCTTC. Amino acid sequence: CASSLLAVPYNEQFF. V gene TRBV27 combines with J gene TRBJ2-1; 8 bases line up with TRBD2. In germline, CDR1 is MNHEY, CDR2 SMNVEV (reference sequence). CDR3 length: 15 residues. Germline trimming cut 5 bases from V and 2 bases from J; bases unmatched to any gene: 5.